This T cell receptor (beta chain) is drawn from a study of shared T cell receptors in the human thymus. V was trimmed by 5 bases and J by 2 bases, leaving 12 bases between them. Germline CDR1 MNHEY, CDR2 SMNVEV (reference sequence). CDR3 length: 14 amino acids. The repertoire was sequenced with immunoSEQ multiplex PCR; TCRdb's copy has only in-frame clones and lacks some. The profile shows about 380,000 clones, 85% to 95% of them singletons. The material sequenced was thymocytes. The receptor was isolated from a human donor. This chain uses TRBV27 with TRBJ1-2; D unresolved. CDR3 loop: CASSPTPGNYGYTF. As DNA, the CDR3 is TGTGCCAGCAGTCCCACCCCCGGAAACTATGGCTACACCTTC.